This TCR beta chain was documented in a study of blood T cell repertoires in COVID-19. For the study at large: The analysed material was cDNA or gDNA that came from T cells, B-cell-depleted T cells, or PBMCs.

With regard to this clone: Other DNA sequences within the sample encode an identical CDR3.

Participant age was about 18 to 89 years, and participants resided in roughly 25 US areas. Donors in Cohort 3 who had recovered were those with two negative PCRs, healthcare professional clearance, or resolution of their symptoms. The method was immunoSEQ multiplex PCR; TCRdb's version includes in-frame clones alone and lacks a portion of them. This sample has 200,000 to 250,000 clones; 84% occur once, and the top ten carry roughly 1.8%. Germline V gene sequence: CDR1 LNHDA, CDR2 SQIVND (reference sequence). CDR3 size: 14 residues. J gave up 6 bases and V 6 bases, and 6 bases lay outside the gene matches.

The sample comprised PBMCs or T cells enriched from blood (not recorded which). The TCR sequence derives from a man aged 55 to 69 who had recovered from COVID-19. This rearrangement joins TRBV19 to TRBJ1-5; 9 bases line up with TRBD1. This CDR3 is CASRLQGAGQPQHF. The CDR3 region has the DNA TGTGCCAGTAGATTACAGGGGGCCGGTCAGCCCCAGCATTTT.